These T cell receptor beta chains were read from a single sample in a study of persistence of HIV-infected CD4 T cells. Antigen specificity for these receptors is unknown. TCRdb keeps only in-frame clones here, not all; method: immunoSEQ multiplex PCR. Here the sample spans 35,000 to 55,000 clones, approximately 89% being singletons. Sample: CD4+ T cells sorted from PBMCs after approximately 20-hour stimulation, taken from a patient who received antiretroviral therapy. Receptor source: an adult man with HIV who was CMV-seropositive. Each CDR3 is given with its conserved first and last residue. A D gene is named only where the DNA matches it firmly. For some rows the clone size is stated as once, few or many, or as a class when expanded; others skip it.

D gene | J gene | clone size | V gene | CDR3 DNA | CDR3 protein
- | TRBJ2-1 | once | TRBV10-1 | TGCGCCAGCGCCAAGGGGGTGCCCTTTAATGAGCAGTTCTTC | CASAKGVPFNEQFF
TRBD2 | TRBJ2-7 | - | TRBV6-5 | TGTGCCAGCAGTCCGGGACTAGGGACCTACGAGCAGTACTTC | CASSPGLGTYEQYF
TRBD1 | TRBJ2-7 | - | TRBV18 | TGTGCCAGCTCCCTGGGACAGGTCAACTACGAGCAGTACTTC | CASSLGQVNYEQYF
- | TRBJ1-2 | - | TRBV12-3/TRBV12-4 | TGTGCCAGCAGTTCCAACAGGGTCTATGGCTACACCTTC | CASSSNRVYGYTF
- | TRBJ1-4 | - | TRBV29-1 | TGCAGCGTTCGATACCCTGCAACTAATGAAAAACTGTTTTTT | CSVRYPATNEKLFF
- | TRBJ1-1 | - | TRBV5-1 | TGCGCCAGCATCTCAGGGACGTTCGGCGTCGCTGAAGCTTTCTTT | CASISGTFGVAEAFF
- | TRBJ2-3 | - | TRBV5-1 | TGCGCCAGCAGCTTGGGACAGCACACAGATACGCAGTATTTT | CASSLGQHTDTQYF
TRBD2 | TRBJ2-1 | - | TRBV7-7 | TGTGCCAGCAGCCCCGTCGAGCGGGGGATCAATGAGCAGTTCTTC | CASSPVERGINEQFF
- | TRBJ2-1 | - | TRBV29-1 | TGCAGCGTTGAAGATGTAGCGCGGCACGGGCAGTTCTTC | CSVEDVARHGQFF
- | TRBJ2-3 | - | TRBV15 | TGTGCCACCAGCACACTGTTGGATACGCAGTATTTT | CATSTLLDTQYF
- | TRBJ1-3 | - | TRBV5-8 | TGTGCCAGCAGCTTGGGCCTTTTCTCCTCTGGAAACACCATATATTTT | CASSLGLFSSGNTIYF
- | TRBJ2-2 | - | TRBV24-1 | TGTGCCACCAGTGATTTGTCGGGGGCCGGAGTTGCCGGGGAGCTGTTTTTT | CATSDLSGAGVAGELFF
TRBD1 | TRBJ1-2 | - | TRBV18 | TGTGCCAGCTCACCACCGGGACAGGGTTACTATGGCTACACCTTC | CASSPPGQGYYGYTF
- | TRBJ2-2 | - | TRBV7-3 | TGTGCCAGCAGCCCCCGTGAGCGGGCGAACACCGGGGAGCTGTTTTTT | CASSPRERANTGELFF
- | TRBJ1-6 | - | TRBV19 | TGTGCCAGTAGTATAGGCCAGGGAAGCTCCTATAATTCACCCCTCCACTTT | CASSIGQGSSYNSPLHF
TRBD1 | TRBJ2-7 | - | TRBV28 | TGTGCCAGCAGCCCCGACAGGGGCGAGCAGTACTTC | CASSPDRGEQYF
TRBD1 | TRBJ1-2 | - | TRBV30 | TGTGCCTGGAGTGGGACAGGTAAAACGTTCTACACCTTC | CAWSGTGKTFYTF
TRBD1 | TRBJ2-1 | - | TRBV7-9 | TGTGCCAGCAGCTTGGGACAGGGAATTTACAATGAGCAGTTCTTC | CASSLGQGIYNEQFF
- | TRBJ2-2 | - | TRBV4-1 | TGCGCCAGCAGCACCCCCGGGACCGGGGAGCTGTTTTTT | CASSTPGTGELFF
- | TRBJ1-4 | - | TRBV4-1 | TGCGCCAGCAGGGGGGGAACTAATGAAAAACTGTTTTTT | CASRGGTNEKLFF
- | TRBJ1-4 | - | TRBV7-6 | TGTGCCAGCAGCCCCTCGATGGGCCTGGTAAAACTGTTTTTT | CASSPSMGLVKLFF
- | TRBJ2-1 | - | TRBV2 | TGTGCCAGTACCGCAGCAAACAGGGAGGGTTTGAATGAGCAGTTCTTC | CASTAANREGLNEQFF
- | TRBJ1-5 | - | TRBV21-1 | TGTGCCAGCAGCAAGGGACAGGTACGGATTTATAGCAATCAGCCCCAGCATTTT | CASSKGQVRIYSNQPQHF
- | TRBJ2-6 | - | TRBV7-9 | TGTGCCAGCAGCTTTATGAGTGGCGGTGGGGCCAACGTCCTGACTTTC | CASSFMSGGGANVLTF
- | TRBJ1-1 | - | TRBV10-3 | TGTGCCATCAGCATAGGCGTGGGCACTGAAGCTTTCTTT | CAISIGVGTEAFF
- | TRBJ1-5 | once | TRBV19 | TGTGCCAGTAGTATAAGGAGTAGCAATCAGCCCCAGCATTTT | CASSIRSSNQPQHF
TRBD1 | TRBJ2-7 | - | TRBV5-5 | TGTGCCAGCACCCGAGGACAGGGGGCGGAAGAGCAGTACTTC | CASTRGQGAEEQYF
- | TRBJ1-1 | - | TRBV12-3/TRBV12-4 | TGTGCCAGCAGTTTAAAGGAGGACACTGAAGCTTTCTTT | CASSLKEDTEAFF
- | TRBJ2-3 | - | TRBV9 | TGTGCCAGCAGCGTATTCGCTGGCGGGGCGAGCGGGGATACGCAGTATTTT | CASSVFAGGASGDTQYF
- | TRBJ2-1 | - | TRBV15 | TGTGCCACCAGCAGGCTCCCGAGGTCCTACAATGAGCAGTTCTTC | CATSRLPRSYNEQFF
- | TRBJ1-6 | - | TRBV7-9 | TGTGCCAGCAGCTTTGCAGCCGAACAGGGCCATAATTCACCCCTCCACTTT | CASSFAAEQGHNSPLHF
- | TRBJ1-4 | - | TRBV7-8 | TGTGCCAGCAGCTTAGCGACGCGGAGTCTTAATGAAAAACTGTTTTTT | CASSLATRSLNEKLFF
TRBD1 | TRBJ1-6 | - | TRBV14 | TGTGCCAGCAGCCAACGGGACAGGGTTTATTCACCCCTCCACTTT | CASSQRDRVYSPLHF
- | TRBJ1-3 | - | TRBV29-1 | TGCAGCGTTCGGTTACACGGTGGAAACACCATATATTTT | CSVRLHGGNTIYF
TRBD2 | TRBJ2-7 | once | TRBV18 | TGTGCCAGCTCACCTTCTAGCGGGGGTTCCTACGAGCAGTACTTC | CASSPSSGGSYEQYF
- | TRBJ2-2 | - | TRBV4-2 | TGTGCCAGCAGCCCACAGGGTCCCTCGCCCACCGGGGAGCTGTTTTTT | CASSPQGPSPTGELFF
- | TRBJ2-2 | - | TRBV29-1 | TGCAGCGTTCCCCGGGACTCGAACACCGGGGAGCTGTTTTTT | CSVPRDSNTGELFF
- | TRBJ1-3 | - | TRBV5-4 | TGTGCCAGCAGCGTGGACAGATTCACCTCTGGAAACACCATATATTTT | CASSVDRFTSGNTIYF
- | TRBJ2-7 | once | TRBV6-5 | TGTGCCAGCAGTTACGGCCAGGGAAGTGGTTGGGGGCAGTACTTC | CASSYGQGSGWGQYF
TRBD1 | TRBJ1-6 | - | TRBV28 | TGTGCCAGCGACGATCCGGGACAGATTTCACCCCTCCACTTT | CASDDPGQISPLHF
TRBD1 | TRBJ1-2 | - | TRBV30 | TGTGCCTCAGACAGGGAAAGCGTTTTCCTCTATGGCTACACCTTC | CASDRESVFLYGYTF
- | TRBJ1-4 | - | TRBV19 | TGTGCCAGTAGGGGACCCATAAATGAAAAACTGTTTTTT | CASRGPINEKLFF
TRBD1 | TRBJ2-1 | once | TRBV5-1 | TGCGCCAGCAGCTTGGTACAGGGGTCCTACAATGAGCAGTTCTTC | CASSLVQGSYNEQFF
- | TRBJ2-3 | - | TRBV5-1 | TGCGCCAGCAGCTTGGCCGTCAGGGCGCCGACCCTTAGCACAGATACGCAGTATTTT | CASSLAVRAPTLSTDTQYF
TRBD1 | TRBJ1-5 | - | TRBV6-6 | TGTGCCAGCAGTTACGGGACAGGACGCAATCAGCCCCAGCATTTT | CASSYGTGRNQPQHF